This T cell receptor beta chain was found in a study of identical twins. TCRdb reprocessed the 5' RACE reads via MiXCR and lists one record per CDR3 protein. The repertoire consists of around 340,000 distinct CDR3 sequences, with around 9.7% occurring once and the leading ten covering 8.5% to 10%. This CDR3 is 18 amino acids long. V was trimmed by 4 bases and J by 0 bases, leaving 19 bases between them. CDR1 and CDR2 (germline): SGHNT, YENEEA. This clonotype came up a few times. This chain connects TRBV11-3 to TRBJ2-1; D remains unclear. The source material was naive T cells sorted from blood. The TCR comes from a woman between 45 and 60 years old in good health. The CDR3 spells CASSSHQTLGFSYNEQFF. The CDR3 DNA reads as TGTGCCAGCAGCTCCCACCAAACCCTCGGTTTCTCCTACAATGAGCAGTTCTTC.